This T cell receptor (beta chain) was sequenced in a study of vaccination and CD4 T cells after COVID-19. Germline V gene data show CDR1 as SEHNR and CDR2 as FQNEAQ (reference sequence). CDR3 length equals 14 residues. V lost 5 bases and J 2 bases, leaving 12 bases between the germline ends. Sample treatment: roughly ten-day PBMC culture with coronavirus spike peptide pools or control peptides (ViraFEST assay). A word on this clonotype: Its antigen is as yet unknown.

The assay that was used to sequence DNA from cultured CD4+ T cells was the Oncomine TCR Beta short-read assay. TCRdb passed the PCR reads through MiXCR, listing each CDR3 protein once. The table lists about 20,000 distinct CDR3 sequences, around 45% of them singletons. The sequence came from a human donor who had recovered from COVID-19. The chain links TRBV7-9 to TRBJ2-5, with D possibly called TRBD1 or TRBD2 (5 bases each). This sample comprised CD4+ T cells from blood, cultured in vitro, obtained before SARS-CoV-2 vaccination. The CDR3 DNA is TGTGCCAGCAGCAGCCGGGACCGGCAAGAGACCCAGTACTTC. It is translated as CASSSRDRQETQYF.